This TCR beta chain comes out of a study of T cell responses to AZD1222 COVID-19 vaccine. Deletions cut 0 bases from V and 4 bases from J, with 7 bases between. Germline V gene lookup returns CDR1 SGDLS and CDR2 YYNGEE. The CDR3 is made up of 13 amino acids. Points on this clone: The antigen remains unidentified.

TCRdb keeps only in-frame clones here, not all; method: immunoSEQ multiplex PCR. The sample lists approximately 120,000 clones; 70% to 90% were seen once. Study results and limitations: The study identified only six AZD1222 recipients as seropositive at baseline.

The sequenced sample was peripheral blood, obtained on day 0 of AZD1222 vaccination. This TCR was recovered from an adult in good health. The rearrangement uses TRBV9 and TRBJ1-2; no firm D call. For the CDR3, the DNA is TGTGCCAGCAGCGTAGTCTCGGGCTATGGCTACACCTTC. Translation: CASSVVSGYGYTF.